This T cell receptor (beta chain) is from a study of blood T cell repertoires in COVID-19. Study-wide background: In each case, the material was cDNA or gDNA derived from T cells, B-cell-depleted T cells, or PBMCs.

Sequencing was performed with immunoSEQ multiplex PCR; in TCRdb, only in-frame clones are kept and a portion is missing. Found here are about 140,000 clones, roughly 87% of them singletons; the top ten hold around 4.6%. After removal of 4 bases from V and 2 bases from J, the junction contained 2 bases not matched to a gene. This CDR3 is 14 amino acids long. CDR1 SGHKS and CDR2 YYEKEE come from the germline V gene (reference sequence). The chain joins TRBV5-5 to TRBJ2-7; 11 nucleotides align to TRBD1. Sequencing used peripheral blood. The receptor's source is a human donor in a cohort sampled during active COVID-19. The CDR3: CASSLDRGPYEQYF. Written as DNA, the CDR3 is TGTGCCAGCAGCCTGGACAGGGGGCCCTACGAGCAGTACTTC.